The 17 T cell receptor beta chains given below trace back to one sample, sequenced in a study of blood T cell repertoires in COVID-19. The repertoire was sequenced with immunoSEQ multiplex PCR; TCRdb's copy has only in-frame clones and lacks some. This table holds around 69,000 clones, 81% found once. Sequencing used peripheral blood. All receptors come from a woman in her sixties or seventies with acute or convalescent COVID-19.

V and J are TRBV10-3 and TRBJ2-5; 7 nucleotides line up with TRBD1. Germline V lookup: CDR1 ENHRY, CDR2 SYGVKD. Losses at the gene ends were 5 bases for V and 2 bases for J; bases not matched to a gene: 2. The CDR3 loop spans 13 amino acids. CDR3 DNA: TGTGCCATCAGTAGGGACAGACAAGAGACCCAGTACTTC. It is translated as CAISRDRQETQYF.

The rearrangement joins TRBV3-1 (or the pseudogene TRBV3-2) to TRBJ2-3; 7 bases map to TRBD2. CDR1 is LGHDT, CDR2 YNNKEL, per germline (reference sequence). V lost 1 base, J lost 7 bases, and 2 bases stayed unmatched. The CDR3 sequence is 13 residues long. Here the CDR3 reads CASSQGEGYTQYF. The CDR3 DNA reads TGTGCCAGCAGCCAAGGGGAGGGATATACGCAGTATTTT.

The CDR3 spells CASSPTGGRVNEQFF. CDR3 bases: TGTGCCAGCAGTCCAACGGGAGGGCGTGTGAATGAGCAGTTCTTC. The genes are TRBV28 and TRBJ2-1; 8 bases line up with TRBD2. From germline, CDR1 is MDHEN and CDR2 SYDVKM. The V segment lost 5 bases and the J segment 7 bases; nucleotides outside the gene matches: 10. The CDR3 has 15 amino acids.

This chain connects TRBV30 to TRBJ2-7; D not resolved. Germline V gene lookup returns CDR1 GTSNPN and CDR2 SVGIG (reference sequence). Trimming took 4 bases from V and 2 from J, leaving 15 bases between them. The length of the CDR3 is 14 residues. The CDR3 bases are TGTGCCTGGACCTCAGGCGTACTTACCTACGAGCAGTACTTC. This translates into CAWTSGVLTYEQYF. The full variable domain, with the rest looked up from reference TRBV30 and TRBJ2-7, is SQTIHQWPATLVQPVGSPLSLECTVEGTSNPNLYWYRQAAGRGLQLLFYSVGIGQISSEVPQNLSASRPQDRQFILSSKKLLLSDSGFYLCAWTSGVLTYEQYFGPGTRLTVT.

The chain links TRBV3-1 (or the pseudogene TRBV3-2) to TRBJ2-1; possibly TRBD2 for D (5 bases). From germline, CDR1 is LGHDT and CDR2 YNNKEL (reference sequence). V lost 4 bases, J lost 0 bases, and 10 bases lay in between. This CDR3 is built from 15 residues. The CDR3 sequence is CASSLRASSYNEQFF. The CDR3 bases are TGTGCCAGCAGCCTGCGGGCTAGCTCCTACAATGAGCAGTTCTTC.

The chain has TRBV28 and TRBJ1-5, with D possibly matching TRBD1 (5 bases). This CDR3 is built from 16 residues. Germline assignment: CDR1 MDHEN and CDR2 SYDVKM. V was cut by 7 bases and J by 2 bases, with 18 bases left in between. This CDR3 reads CASIPLGDSGNQPQHF. CDR3 nucleotides: TGTGCCAGCATTCCTCTAGGGGATAGTGGCAATCAGCCCCAGCATTTT.

The chain carries TRBV29-1 and TRBJ1-2; D ambiguous. The ends were cut back, 4 bases at V and 2 bases at J, with 14 bases in the middle. This CDR3 contains 14 residues. From germline, CDR1 is SQVTM and CDR2 ANQGSEA. In DNA, the CDR3 is TGCAGCGTTGCCACCCTGGGGAGGAACTATGGCTACACCTTC. This gives the protein CSVATLGRNYGYTF. Based on the CDR3 plus reference TRBV29-1 and TRBJ1-2, the full variable domain is SAVISQKPSRDICQRGTSLTIQCQVDSQVTMMFWYRQQPGQSLTLIATANQGSEATYESGFVIDKFPISRPNLTFSTLTVSNMSPEDSSIYLCSVATLGRNYGYTFGSGTRLTVV.

The chain is built from TRBV3-1 (or the pseudogene TRBV3-2) and TRBJ1-2, with unresolved D. V shed 3 bases and J shed 7 bases, with 15 bases lying between them. The CDR3 loop spans 14 amino acids. CDR1 is LGHDT, CDR2 YNNKEL, per germline (reference sequence). The CDR3 DNA reads TGTGCCAGCAGCCACCAAAGACTGGCGGGTGGCTACACCTTC. Encoded protein: CASSHQRLAGGYTF.

This clone turned up a few times. This sequence joins TRBV3-1 (or the pseudogene TRBV3-2) and TRBJ1-2, with D unclear. The CDR3 contains 14 residues. V was cut by 0 bases and J by 2 bases, with 7 bases left in between. CDR1 is LGHDT, CDR2 YNNKEL, per germline (reference sequence). CDR3 residues: CASSQDHRNYGYTF. In nucleotides, the CDR3 is TGTGCCAGCAGCCAAGATCACAGAAACTATGGCTACACCTTC.

This sequence joins TRBV28 and TRBJ1-5; no reliable D call. CDR1 MDHEN and CDR2 SYDVKM come from the germline V gene. Deletions cut 5 bases from V and 7 bases from J, with 12 bases between. The CDR3 loop spans 13 amino acids. CDR3 DNA: TGTGCCAGCAGTGCCCTATCTAACCAGCCCCAGCATTTT. Its protein product is CASSALSNQPQHF.

This chain joins TRBV18 and TRBJ1-1, with D possibly matching TRBD1 (5 bases). The V end lost 5 bases, the J end lost 3 bases, and 10 bases lay between the germline ends. This CDR3 is built from 13 residues. Germline V lookup: CDR1 KGHSH, CDR2 LQKENI. The CDR3 DNA follows: TGTGCCAGCTCAACAGGAAGGGACACTGAAGCTTTCTTT. This sequence encodes CASSTGRDTEAFF. The full variable domain, completed using reference TRBV18 and TRBJ1-1, is NAGVMQNPRHLVRRRGQEARLRCSPMKGHSHVYWYRQLPEEGLKFMVYLQKENIIDESGMPKERFSAEFPKEGPSILRIQQVVRGDSAAYFCASSTGRDTEAFFGQGTRLTVV.

This chain joins TRBV7-8 and TRBJ2-2; tentatively, D is TRBD1 (5 bases). Trimming removed 3 bases from V and 1 base from J, with 9 bases in between. There are 15 residues in the CDR3. CDR1 is SGHVS and CDR2 is FQNEAQ in the germline V gene. In DNA form, the CDR3 reads TGTGCCAGCAGCTTGCGGACACTGAACACCGGGGAGCTGTTTTTT. Amino acids: CASSLRTLNTGELFF.

The CDR3 loop is CASITLIAVYNEQFF. CDR3 DNA sequence: TGTGCCAGCATCACCCTGATAGCGGTCTACAATGAGCAGTTCTTC. The V and J genes are TRBV5-8 and TRBJ2-1; D perhaps matches TRBD2 (6 bases). The CDR3 totals 15 residues. V shed 6 bases and J shed 3 bases, with 16 bases lying between them. Germline V CDR1 and CDR2: SGHTS, YDEGEE.

The chain joins TRBV2 to TRBJ2-5; 8 bases are shared with TRBD2. CDR3 length equals 15 residues. Trimming took 6 bases from V and 7 from J; bases not matched to a gene: 13. Germline V gene sequence: CDR1 SNHLY, CDR2 FYNNEI. CDR3 coding DNA: TGTGCCAGCAGAGCCACTAGCGGAGAAACCGGGACCCAGTACTTC. Translation: CASRATSGETGTQYF.

The V call is TRBV10-1, the J call TRBJ1-2, with 8 bases fitting TRBD1. Germline assignment: CDR1 WNHNN and CDR2 SYGVQD (reference sequence). The V segment lost 6 bases and the J segment 7 bases; nucleotides outside the gene matches: 7. The CDR3 runs 13 residues. CDR3 in amino acids: CASSRDRRIGYTF. CDR3 nucleotide sequence: TGCGCCAGCAGCCGGGACAGGAGGATTGGCTACACCTTC.

The rearrangement joins TRBV6-5 to TRBJ1-3; D remains ambiguous. V was shortened by 0 bases and J by 6 bases, with 12 bases between the two germline ends. The CDR3 totals 15 residues. Germline assignment: CDR1 MNHEY and CDR2 SVGAGI. CDR3 sequence (DNA): TGTGCCAGCAGTTACTCGGGAGGGTTGTTAAACACCATATATTTT. This codes for CASSYSGGLLNTIYF.

This sequence joins TRBV19 and TRBJ1-2; a possible D gene is TRBD1 (6 bases). CDR1 and CDR2 from the germline V gene are LNHDA and SQIVND (reference sequence). V was shortened by 7 bases and J by 4 bases, with 10 bases between the two germline ends. This CDR3 has 12 residues. This chain's CDR3 is CASTDRSYGYTF. Written as DNA, the CDR3 is TGTGCCAGTACCGACAGGTCCTATGGCTACACCTTC.